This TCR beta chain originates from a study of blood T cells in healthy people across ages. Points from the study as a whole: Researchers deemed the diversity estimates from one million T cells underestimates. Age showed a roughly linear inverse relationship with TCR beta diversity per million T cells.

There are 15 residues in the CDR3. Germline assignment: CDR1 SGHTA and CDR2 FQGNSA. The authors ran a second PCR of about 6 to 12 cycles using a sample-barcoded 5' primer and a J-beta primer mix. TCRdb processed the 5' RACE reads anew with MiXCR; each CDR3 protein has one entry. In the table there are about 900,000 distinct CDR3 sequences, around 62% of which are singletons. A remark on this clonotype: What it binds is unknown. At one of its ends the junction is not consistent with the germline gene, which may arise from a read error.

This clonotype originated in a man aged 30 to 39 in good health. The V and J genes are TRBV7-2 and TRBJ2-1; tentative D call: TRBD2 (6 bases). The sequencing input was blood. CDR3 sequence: CAGSTGLSMGNEQFF. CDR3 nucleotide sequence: TGTGCCGGCAGCACGGGACTCTCAATGGGCAATGAGCAGTTCTTC.